Listed below are T cell receptor beta chains from one sample, sequenced in a study of shared clonotypes between healthy human individuals. TCRdb's table, derived via immunoSEQ multiplex PCR, lists solely in-frame clones and lacks some. This table holds some 1,100,000 clones, 75% to 80% found once. Sequencing was done on a sample of memory CD4+ T cells from PBMCs. These receptors all stem from a man aged 18-30 years in good health. Some clones in this sample may be carry-over from other donors' samples. Each CDR3 is given with its conserved first and last residue. A D gene is named only where the DNA matches it firmly. The size entry is marked missing in some rows and otherwise reads once, few, many or a size class.

v_gene	d_gene	abundance	j_gene	CDR3nt	CDR3aa
TRBV30	TRBD1	NA	TRBJ1-1	TGTGCCTGGAGACCAGGGGGGGTTACTGAAGCTTTCTTT	CAWRPGGVTEAFF
TRBV7-2	TRBD1	NA	TRBJ2-2	TGTGCCAGCAGCTTAGTCGGGCAGGGGGCGGGTTCCGGGGAGCTGTTTTTT	CASSLVGQGAGSGELFF
TRBV5-4	NA	NA	TRBJ2-7	TGTGCCAGCAGCCGAAGGGGGTCATTCGCCGGATACGAGCAGTACTTC	CASSRRGSFAGYEQYF
TRBV5-1	NA	NA	TRBJ2-1	TGCGCCAGCGCTGTAGGGCTCGAGCAGTTCTTC	CASAVGLEQFF
TRBV5-1	NA	NA	TRBJ2-5	TGCGCCAGCAGCCCCAGACCGGGGTCGGAAGAGACCCAGTACTTC	CASSPRPGSEETQYF
TRBV7-2	NA	NA	TRBJ2-2	TGTGCCAGCAGCTTATTTGTCTGGACCCTTTCTGGGGAGCTGTTTTTT	CASSLFVWTLSGELFF
TRBV10-1	TRBD2	NA	TRBJ2-2	TGCGCCAGCTCCAACGGCGGGAGAGCGGCCGGGGAGCTGTTTTTT	CASSNGGRAAGELFF
TRBV28	TRBD1	NA	TRBJ2-7	TGTGCCAGCAGTCGGGGACAGGGACTCGAGGGATACTTC	CASSRGQGLEGYF
TRBV7-2	NA	NA	TRBJ2-3	TGTGCCAGCAGCTTAGCGCCGAGCCGAAGATACACAGATACGCAGTATTTT	CASSLAPSRRYTDTQYF
TRBV7-9	TRBD2	NA	TRBJ2-7	TGTGCCAGCAGCCAACCGGGACTAGCGGGAGACGAGCAGTACTTC	CASSQPGLAGDEQYF
TRBV5-6	NA	NA	TRBJ1-2	TGTGCCAGCAGCTTTGCCGCAGATTCCTATGGCTACACCTTC	CASSFAADSYGYTF
TRBV6-1	NA	NA	TRBJ2-1	TGTGCCAGCAGTGTACCAGAACAGGGCTATTACAATGAGCAGTTCTTC	CASSVPEQGYYNEQFF
TRBV7-2	NA	once	TRBJ2-3	TGTGCCAGCAGCTTAGCGCCGACCACAGATACGCAGTATTTT	CASSLAPTTDTQYF
TRBV5-1	TRBD2	NA	TRBJ2-3	TGCGCCAGCAGCTTGGCCAGGGACTACACAGATACGCAGTATTTT	CASSLARDYTDTQYF
TRBV25-1	NA	many	TRBJ2-3	TGTGCCAGCAGTCCTGGCACAGATACGCAGTATTTT	CASSPGTDTQYF
TRBV5-4	NA	NA	TRBJ2-7	TGTGCCAGCAGCCAACCAAAAATCCTAGGGAGGTACGAGCAGTACTTC	CASSQPKILGRYEQYF
TRBV9	NA	NA	TRBJ1-3	TGTGCCAGCAGCCTGGTAGGGGAAAACACCATATATTTT	CASSLVGENTIYF
TRBV9	NA	NA	TRBJ1-1	TGTGCCAGCAGCGTAGGACCAGGGAGCACGGCTTTCTTT	CASSVGPGSTAFF
TRBV5-6	TRBD2	NA	TRBJ2-7	TGTGCCAGCAGCCAATGGGGACTAGCGAACATCTACGAGCAGTACTTC	CASSQWGLANIYEQYF
TRBV28	NA	NA	TRBJ2-2	TGTGCCAGCAGTTCCCCATCCTACGCGAACACCGGGGAGCTGTTTTTT	CASSSPSYANTGELFF
TRBV2	TRBD2	once	TRBJ2-2	TGTGCCAGCAGTGAGTTAAGCGGGAGTATTTCCGGGGAGCTGTTTTTT	CASSELSGSISGELFF
TRBV5-6	NA	NA	TRBJ1-2	TGTGCCAGCAGCTTGGTTTCCGGTGACGGCTACACCTTC	CASSLVSGDGYTF
TRBV19	NA	many	TRBJ2-3	TGTGCCAGTAGAAAGGGGGGGGGAGATACGCAGTATTTT	CASRKGGGDTQYF
TRBV30	NA	NA	TRBJ2-3	TGTGCCTGGAGGAACGCGGGATCGCCAGATACGCAGTATTTT	CAWRNAGSPDTQYF
TRBV30	NA	once	TRBJ2-6	TGTGCCTGGAGTGTGACCAGAACTTCGGCTGGGGCCAACGTCCTGACTTTC	CAWSVTRTSAGANVLTF
TRBV2	NA	NA	TRBJ1-1	TGTGCCAGCGACAGCTCTACTCCCATGAAGAACACTGAAGCTTTCTTT	CASDSSTPMKNTEAFF
TRBV7-3	NA	once	TRBJ2-3	TGTGCCAGCAGTCGGGACCGCAGCACAGATACGCAGTATTTT	CASSRDRSTDTQYF
TRBV5-1	NA	NA	TRBJ1-1	TGCGCCAGCAGCCCGTCCGGGGACGGCACTGAAGCTTTCTTT	CASSPSGDGTEAFF
TRBV10-3	NA	many	TRBJ1-2	TGTGCCATCAGGGGGGCGGAAGCAGACTATGGCTACACCTTC	CAIRGAEADYGYTF
TRBV28	TRBD1	NA	TRBJ1-2	TGTGCCAGCAACCCTCCCTGGGACAGGAACTATGGCTACACCTTC	CASNPPWDRNYGYTF
TRBV7-9	TRBD1	few	TRBJ2-2	TGTGCCAGCAGCCGCCCCTCGGACAGGGGAGTAGGAGAGCTGTTTTTT	CASSRPSDRGVGELFF
TRBV6-1	NA	NA	TRBJ1-1	TGTGCCAGCAGCCGGGCCCGGGAGGTCACTGAAGCTTTCTTT	CASSRAREVTEAFF
TRBV21-1	NA	once	TRBJ2-7	TGTGCCAGCAGCCCCAGACTAGCGGGAGTAACCTACGAGCAGTACTTC	CASSPRLAGVTYEQYF
TRBV5-1	TRBD2	few	TRBJ2-3	TGCGCCAGCAGCTTCTTCCTTAGCGGGAGGGCGGGAGATACGCAGTATTTT	CASSFFLSGRAGDTQYF
TRBV29-1	TRBD1	few	TRBJ1-1	TGCAGCGCTGGGGGGGACAGGGCGAACACTGAAGCTTTCTTT	CSAGGDRANTEAFF
TRBV4-1	NA	NA	TRBJ1-1	TGCGCCAGCAGCCAAGGACGGGGTCGGCGCGTGACTTCTGAAGCTTTCTTT	CASSQGRGRRVTSEAFF
TRBV28	TRBD2	NA	TRBJ2-7	TGTGCCAGCAGTTCGGGACAGCAGATAGCGGGGGACATCTTC	CASSSGQQIAGDIF
TRBV11-3	TRBD2	few	TRBJ2-1	TGTGCCAGCAGCTCCTCGCGCGGGAGGGATGAGCAGTTCTTC	CASSSSRGRDEQFF
TRBV7-2	TRBD1	NA	TRBJ1-3	TGTGCCAGCAGCTTTGTTCCGGGACAGGGTCCGGGAAACACCATATATTTT	CASSFVPGQGPGNTIYF
TRBV30	NA	few	TRBJ2-2	TGTGCCTGGAGTGTAGATTCGGGAGTCGGGGAGCTGTTTTTT	CAWSVDSGVGELFF
TRBV15	NA	NA	TRBJ2-7	TGTGCCACCAGCAGAGATATCGCAGAGACGTTCGGGTACGAGCAGTACTTC	CATSRDIAETFGYEQYF
TRBV27	NA	NA	TRBJ1-1	TGTGCCAGCAGTTTATCGGGGACAAAGAACACTGAAGCTTTCTTT	CASSLSGTKNTEAFF
TRBV5-1	TRBD2	NA	TRBJ2-7	TGCGCCAGCAGCCGCGGGCGGACTAGTGCGGTCGAGCAGTACTTC	CASSRGRTSAVEQYF
TRBV6-6	NA	once	TRBJ1-1	TGTGCCAGCAGTTACCCTCTAGTGGGGGATGGCACTGAAGCTTTCTTT	CASSYPLVGDGTEAFF
TRBV6-6	NA	NA	TRBJ2-5	TGTGCCAGCAGAAGGTGGGGACAAGAGGAGTACTTC	CASRRWGQEEYF
TRBV6-1	TRBD1	NA	TRBJ2-7	TGTGCCAGCAGCTGGACAGGGCCCTACGAGCAGTACTTC	CASSWTGPYEQYF
TRBV7-3	NA	NA	TRBJ2-5	TGTGCCAGCAGCAGGGGCGCGGAAGAGACCCAGTACTTC	CASSRGAEETQYF
TRBV25-1	NA	few	TRBJ2-3	TGTGCCAGCAGTGATTTCGTCGGACAGTCTAGCACAGATACGCAGTATTTT	CASSDFVGQSSTDTQYF